One and the same sample provided the 29 T cell receptor beta chains below, sequenced in a study of blood T cell repertoires in COVID-19 (dated by TCRdb to 2020 to 2021). Library generation was performed with the immunoSEQ multiplex PCR assay. TCRdb mirrors the immuneACCESS table, restricted to in-frame sequences. Some clones are absent from its copies; in checked studies, under half trace to an unresolved V gene, and the reason for the others is unknown. For this sample the table gives 150,000 to 200,000 clones, of which 70% to 90% were detected only once. Roughly 0.99% of the sample is taken by the ten largest. The sequenced sample was peripheral blood. These receptors were taken from a man between 18 and 35 years old with acute or convalescent COVID-19.

This clone came up many times. The V call is TRBV12-5, the J call TRBJ1-1; no clear D. The CDR3 is made up of 11 amino acids. V was trimmed by 7 bases and J by 1 base, leaving 4 bases between them. Germline V lookup: CDR1 LGHNT, CDR2 FRNRAP. Here the CDR3 reads CASAQNTEAFF. For the CDR3, the DNA is TGTGCTAGTGCCCAGAACACTGAAGCTTTCTTT.

This clone occurred a few times. This sequence joins TRBV19 and TRBJ1-4; TRBD1 aligns across 9 bases. Trimming removed 4 bases from V and 8 bases from J; junction bases left unmatched: 5. The germline gives CDR1 LNHDA, CDR2 SQIVND (reference sequence). This CDR3 region has 14 residues. The CDR3 coding sequence is TGTGCCAGTAGTACAGAACAGGGGGCCGAAAAACTGTTTTTT. This gives the protein CASSTEQGAEKLFF. The full variable domain, completed using reference TRBV19 and TRBJ1-4, is DGGITQSPKYLFRKEGQNVTLSCEQNLNHDAMYWYRQDPGQGLRLIYYSQIVNDFQKGDIAEGYSVSREKKESFPLTVTSAQKNPTAFYLCASSTEQGAEKLFFGSGTQLSVL.

The CDR3 protein is CASSDRARPYEQYV. The CDR3 DNA is TGTGCCAGCAGTGACAGGGCGAGACCCTACGAGCAGTACGTC. V gene TRBV28 combines with J gene TRBJ2-7, with 7 positions matching TRBD1. In germline, CDR1 is MDHEN, CDR2 SYDVKM. The CDR3 runs 14 residues. J gave up 2 bases and V 5 bases, and 6 bases lay outside the gene matches.

V gene TRBV12-3 or TRBV12-4 combines with J gene TRBJ2-1; D is undetermined. CDR3 length: 11 residues. V dropped 5 bases and J dropped 4 bases, with 3 bases sitting between them. The CDR3 reads CASSQYNEQFF. Written as DNA, the CDR3 is TGTGCCAGCAGTCAGTACAATGAGCAGTTCTTC.

For the CDR3, the DNA is TGTGCCAGCAGGACAGGGGGCGTTGAAAAACTGTTTTTT. Amino acid sequence: CASRTGGVEKLFF. V and J are TRBV7-9 and TRBJ1-4; TRBD1 matches 10 bases. The CDR3 runs to 13 residues. The V gene end was trimmed by 6 bases and the J gene end by 7 bases; junction bases not matched to a gene: 2. Germline V gene data show CDR1 as SEHNR and CDR2 as FQNEAQ (reference sequence).

The CDR3 DNA follows: TGTGCCAGCAGCCCGGGGACAGGTCGAAGCTCCTACAATGAGCAGTTCTTC. This translates into CASSPGTGRSSYNEQFF. The gene calls are TRBV7-3 and TRBJ2-1, with 8 bases lining up with TRBD1. V shed 5 bases, J shed 0 bases, and the junction held 9 bases outside the gene matches. This CDR3 is 17 amino acids long. CDR1 and CDR2 (germline): SGHTA, FQGTGA.

This clone was seen only a few times. The chain recombines TRBV19 with TRBJ1-2; the D is unclear. V lost 1 base, J lost 5 bases, and 14 bases lay in between. The CDR3 extends over 15 amino acids. Germline lookup yields CDR1 LNHDA and CDR2 SQIVND (reference sequence). CDR3 loop: CASSIAHGGRYGYTF. CDR3 nucleotide sequence: TGTGCCAGTAGTATAGCCCATGGAGGGAGGTATGGCTACACCTTC.

The rearrangement uses TRBV5-1 and TRBJ2-7; the D is unclear. V gave up 3 bases and J gave up 0 bases, with 4 bases separating them. The CDR3 loop spans 12 amino acids. Germline CDR1 and CDR2: SGHRS and YFSETQ. CDR3 DNA sequence: TGCGCCAGCAGCTCGAGCTCCTACGAGCAGTACGTC. It specifies CASSSSSYEQYV.

The rearrangement links TRBV5-1 to TRBJ1-2, with a tentative D call TRBD1 (5 bases). The CDR3 loop spans 13 amino acids. CDR1 and CDR2 from the germline V gene are SGHRS and YFSETQ. The ends were cut back, 3 bases at V and 12 bases at J, with 18 bases in the middle. CDR3: CASSWRGDSQNTF. For the CDR3, the DNA is TGCGCCAGCAGCTGGAGAGGAGACAGTCAGAACACCTTC.

This chain connects TRBV2 to TRBJ1-4; 7 nucleotides match TRBD1. The V gene's germline CDR1 is SNHLY and CDR2 FYNNEI. This CDR3 spans 15 amino acids. V lost 6 bases to trimming and J lost 4 bases; unmatched junction nucleotides: 8. The CDR3 DNA reads TGTGCCAGCAGAGAGCGGACAGGATATAATGAAAAACTGTTTTTT. Protein: CASRERTGYNEKLFF.

J is TRBJ1-2 and V is TRBV3-1 (or the pseudogene TRBV3-2), with 7 positions matching TRBD1. Germline V gene lookup returns CDR1 LGHDT and CDR2 YNNKEL (reference sequence). This CDR3 has 14 residues. V lost 4 bases to trimming and J lost 8 bases; unmatched junction nucleotides: 10. The CDR3 loop is CASSPPGTVTGYTF. The CDR3 DNA is TGTGCCAGCAGCCCACCCGGGACAGTAACCGGCTACACCTTC.

As DNA, the CDR3 is TGTGCCAGCTCACCAAGGGACACTGGAAACACCATATATTTT. It encodes CASSPRDTGNTIYF. The chain carries TRBV18 and TRBJ1-3; TRBD1 might be the D (6 bases). Germline lookup yields CDR1 KGHSH and CDR2 LQKENI. The CDR3 length is 14 residues. Trimming cost V 2 bases and J 2 bases, with 7 bases left between them.

The genes are TRBV10-3 and TRBJ1-5; perhaps TRBD1 as D (6 bases). Trimming took off 9 bases at V and 2 bases at J, with 17 bases between the two ends. The CDR3 spans 15 residues. Germline V lookup: CDR1 ENHRY, CDR2 SYGVKD. The DNA of the CDR3 is TGTGCCATTGGAGGGGGGGGCGTTGGCAATCAGCCCCAGCATTTT. Its protein is CAIGGGGVGNQPQHF.

The CDR3 spells CASSQDLVREKTQYF. In DNA form, the CDR3 reads TGTGCCAGCAGCCAAGATCTTGTCAGGGAAAAGACCCAGTACTTC. The genes are TRBV3-1 (or the pseudogene TRBV3-2) and TRBJ2-5, with D possibly matching TRBD1 (5 bases). The V gene's germline CDR1 is LGHDT and CDR2 YNNKEL (reference sequence). Between the trimmed V and J ends, which lost 0 bases and 6 bases, there was a span of 14 bases. The CDR3 has 15 amino acids.

This clone showed up just a few times. The J gene is TRBJ1-4, the V gene TRBV7-9, with TRBD1 as a possible D gene (5 bases). Per the germline V gene, CDR1 is SEHNR and CDR2 is FQNEAQ (reference sequence). V lost 1 base and J lost 4, with 13 bases in between. The CDR3 loop spans 16 amino acids. CDR3: CASSLGLGLSNEKLFF. Written as DNA, the CDR3 is TGTGCCAGCAGCTTAGGTCTGGGACTGAGTAATGAAAAACTGTTTTTT.

The chain links TRBV30 to TRBJ2-3; D possibly corresponds to TRBD1 (5 bases). V dropped 5 bases and J dropped 4 bases, with 16 bases sitting between them. CDR3 size: 14 residues. Germline CDR1 GTSNPN, CDR2 SVGIG (reference sequence). The CDR3 DNA sequence: TGTGCCTGGGGACGGGTGGGGCCGGCAGATACGCAGTATTTT. It specifies CAWGRVGPADTQYF.

The CDR3 protein is CASSLDDYSNQPQHF. Here the CDR3 DNA reads TGCGCCAGCAGCTTGGATGACTATAGCAATCAGCCCCAGCATTTT. The chain has TRBV5-1 and TRBJ1-5; D remains unclear. The germline V and J ends were trimmed by 0 bases and 0 bases, with 7 bases remaining between them. Germline V gene data show CDR1 as SGHRS and CDR2 as YFSETQ. CDR3 length equals 15 residues.

The V gene is TRBV9, the J gene TRBJ2-1; D possibly corresponds to TRBD1 (5 bases). The germline gives CDR1 SGDLS, CDR2 YYNGEE. V lost 0 bases and J 0 bases, leaving 13 bases between the germline ends. This CDR3 region has 17 residues. The CDR3 nucleotides are TGTGCCAGCAGCGTAGAGACTTGGGGCTACTCCTACAATGAGCAGTTCTTC. It yields the protein CASSVETWGYSYNEQFF. The full variable domain, in which reference TRBV9 and TRBJ2-1 provide the parts outside the CDR3, is DSGVTQTPKHLITATGQRVTLRCSPRSGDLSVYWYQQSLDQGLQFLIQYYNGEERAKGNILERFSAQQFPDLHSELNLSSLELGDSALYFCASSVETWGYSYNEQFFGPGTRLTVL.

This rearrangement joins TRBV4-1 to TRBJ1-2; D remains ambiguous. The CDR3 has 11 residues. Between the trimmed V and J ends, which lost 4 bases and 6 bases, there was a span of 6 bases. Germline CDR1 is MGHRA and CDR2 is YSYEKL. This CDR3 is CASSRGDGYTF. CDR3 nucleotide sequence: TGCGCCAGCAGCCGGGGAGATGGCTACACCTTC.

V usage is TRBV6-5 and J usage is TRBJ2-1; the match to TRBD1 covers 10 bases. The ends lost 2 bases at V and 8 bases at J; junction bases unmatched: 3. Germline CDR1 and CDR2: MNHEY and SVGAGI. The CDR3 extends over 14 amino acids. The CDR3 spells CASSYDRGPDEQFF. DNA for the CDR3: TGTGCCAGCAGTTACGACAGGGGGCCGGATGAGCAGTTCTTC.

This sequence joins TRBV7-9 and TRBJ1-2, with 7 nucleotides matching TRBD1. CDR3 size: 14 residues. Per germline, CDR1 SEHNR and CDR2 FQNEAQ (reference sequence). Unmatched junction bases numbered 6, after V lost 6 bases and J lost 2 bases. The CDR3 bases are TGTGCCAGCAGTTGGGACAGTGAGAACTATGGCTACACCTTC. Translating it yields CASSWDSENYGYTF.

The chain recombines TRBV7-3 with TRBJ1-1; maybe TRBD1 (5 bases). Germline V gene data show CDR1 as SGHTA and CDR2 as FQGTGA. Trimming left V 2 bases short and J 5 bases short, with 9 bases between. This CDR3 is 13 amino acids long. The CDR3 DNA reads as TGTGCCAGCAGCTTACAGGGCAGGACTGAAGCTTTCTTT. Its translation is CASSLQGRTEAFF.

This sequence joins TRBV4-1 and TRBJ1-1; D is ambiguous. The CDR3 covers 16 residues. V dropped 0 bases and J dropped 3 bases, with 14 bases sitting between them. Germline CDR1 reads MGHRA; CDR2 reads YSYEKL. In nucleotides, the CDR3 is TGCGCCAGCAGCCAAGATACCGCACGTCCAGACACTGAAGCTTTCTTT. It specifies CASSQDTARPDTEAFF.

This sequence joins TRBV10-1 and TRBJ1-1; D is ambiguous. The germline V and J ends were trimmed by 3 bases and 1 base, with 9 bases remaining between them. The CDR3 runs 14 residues. Germline V gene sequence: CDR1 WNHNN, CDR2 SYGVQD (reference sequence). The CDR3: CASSDEGANTEAFF. CDR3 nucleotide sequence: TGCGCCAGCAGTGATGAGGGAGCGAACACTGAAGCTTTCTTT.

The table lists this clone with a few counts. The chain links TRBV18 to TRBJ1-4; TRBD1 agrees at 7 bases. Losses at the gene ends were 1 base for V and 0 bases for J; bases not matched to a gene: 8. Germline CDR1 KGHSH, CDR2 LQKENI. The length of the CDR3 is 18 residues. CDR3: CASSPLAVTGATNEKLFF. The DNA of the CDR3 is TGTGCCAGCTCACCACTGGCGGTCACAGGGGCAACTAATGAAAAACTGTTTTTT.

The chain joins TRBV19 to TRBJ1-1; perhaps TRBD1 as D (6 bases). Trimming removed 3 bases at V and 6 bases at J, with 20 bases between. Per the germline V gene, CDR1 is LNHDA and CDR2 is SQIVND (reference sequence). This CDR3 comprises 16 residues. CDR3 coding DNA: TGTGCCAGTAGTATTATGGGATCGAAGGGACACGCTGAAGCTTTCTTT. This translates into CASSIMGSKGHAEAFF. The variable domain in full, with the rest retrieved from reference TRBV19 and TRBJ1-1, is DGGITQSPKYLFRKEGQNVTLSCEQNLNHDAMYWYRQDPGQGLRLIYYSQIVNDFQKGDIAEGYSVSREKKESFPLTVTSAQKNPTAFYLCASSIMGSKGHAEAFFGQGTRLTVV.

V usage is TRBV7-7 and J usage is TRBJ2-1; no clear D gene. Trimming shortened V by 3 bases and J by 8 bases, and 20 bases separated the two germline ends. CDR1 and CDR2 (germline): SSHAT, FNYEAQ (reference sequence). The CDR3 length is 16 residues. In nucleotides, the CDR3 is TGTGCCAGCAGCTTCCCTAGATATTTGGATTCAGATGAGCAGTTCTTC. It translates to CASSFPRYLDSDEQFF.

This clone was counted a few times. The rearrangement joins TRBV7-3 to TRBJ2-3; D may be TRBD2 (5 bases). V lost 2 bases, J lost 2 bases, and 11 bases lay in between. Germline V CDR1 and CDR2: SGHTA, FQGTGA. CDR3 length equals 15 residues. The CDR3 DNA sequence: TGTGCCAGCAGCTTACTCGGGGAGAACACAGATACGCAGTATTTT. Protein sequence: CASSLLGENTDTQYF.

This sequence joins TRBV3-1 (or the pseudogene TRBV3-2) and TRBJ2-4; D may be TRBD1 (5 bases). This CDR3 has 15 residues. Germline CDR1 is LGHDT and CDR2 is YNNKEL (reference sequence). Between the trimmed V and J ends, which lost 1 base and 3 bases, there was a span of 10 bases. The CDR3 sequence is CASSQVRVGKNIQYF. The CDR3 nucleotides are TGTGCCAGCAGCCAAGTCAGGGTCGGCAAAAACATTCAGTACTTC.